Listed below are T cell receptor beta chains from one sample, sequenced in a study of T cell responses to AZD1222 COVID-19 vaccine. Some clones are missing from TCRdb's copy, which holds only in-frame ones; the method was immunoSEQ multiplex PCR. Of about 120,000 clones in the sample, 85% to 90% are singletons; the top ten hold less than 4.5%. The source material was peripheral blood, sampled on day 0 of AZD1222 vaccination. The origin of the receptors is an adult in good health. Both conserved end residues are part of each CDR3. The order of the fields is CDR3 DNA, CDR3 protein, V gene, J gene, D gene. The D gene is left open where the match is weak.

cdr3_nt: TGTGCCAGCATACGACAGGGGGGGGGCAATCAGCCCCAGCATTTT; cdr3_aa: CASIRQGGGNQPQHF; v_call: TRBV6-5; j_call: TRBJ1-5; d_call: TRBD1
cdr3_nt: TGTGCCAGCAGCTTGATCGGGGGGTTGACCGGGGAGCTGTTTTTT; cdr3_aa: CASSLIGGLTGELFF; v_call: TRBV5-5; j_call: TRBJ2-2; d_call: TRBD2
cdr3_nt: TGCAGTGCTAGTCCAAGCTACGGGAATCAGCCCCAGCATTTT; cdr3_aa: CSASPSYGNQPQHF; v_call: TRBV20-1; j_call: TRBJ1-5; d_call: -
cdr3_nt: TGTGCCAGCAGCCCCTTTGAAAATTCACCCCTCCACTTT; cdr3_aa: CASSPFENSPLHF; v_call: TRBV7-2; j_call: TRBJ1-6; d_call: -
cdr3_nt: TGTGCCAGCAGCTTAGGCAAGGCGGGGGGGAACACCGGGGAGCTGTTTTTT; cdr3_aa: CASSLGKAGGNTGELFF; v_call: TRBV7-6; j_call: TRBJ2-2; d_call: TRBD2
cdr3_nt: TGTGCCAGCAGCTTTACAGGGGAAGCTTTCTTT; cdr3_aa: CASSFTGEAFF; v_call: TRBV11-2; j_call: TRBJ1-1; d_call: -
cdr3_nt: TGTGCCAGCAGTCTTACTGCGGGGGAGCAGTACTTC; cdr3_aa: CASSLTAGEQYF; v_call: TRBV27; j_call: TRBJ2-7; d_call: -
cdr3_nt: TGTGCCAGTAGTATTTACAGGGGAGGTTATGGCTACACCTTC; cdr3_aa: CASSIYRGGYGYTF; v_call: TRBV19; j_call: TRBJ1-2; d_call: TRBD1
cdr3_nt: TGTGCCAGCAGCCGAACCCTCGAGACCCAGTACTTC; cdr3_aa: CASSRTLETQYF; v_call: TRBV12-3/TRBV12-4; j_call: TRBJ2-5; d_call: -
cdr3_nt: TGTGCCAGCAGCTCAGCACTCGGCACTGAAGCTTTCTTT; cdr3_aa: CASSSALGTEAFF; v_call: TRBV7-2; j_call: TRBJ1-1; d_call: -
cdr3_nt: TGTGCCAGCAGTTACTCACCTTCGGGACACCTCCTAGCTAACTATGGCTACACCTTC; cdr3_aa: CASSYSPSGHLLANYGYTF; v_call: TRBV6-2/TRBV6-3; j_call: TRBJ1-2; d_call: -
cdr3_nt: TGTGCCAGCAGCTTGGATCAGAACACTGAAGCTTTCTTT; cdr3_aa: CASSLDQNTEAFF; v_call: TRBV5-4; j_call: TRBJ1-1; d_call: -